This TCR beta chain was sequenced during a study of OX40 agonist ivuxolimab in advanced cancers. Overall study: Prior checkpoint blockade (anti-PD-1, anti-PD-L1 or anti-CTLA-4) was permitted; approximately 41% had it.

The CDR3 consists of 14 residues. The V and J ends lost 4 bases and 5 bases, in that order; junction bases with no gene match: 4. CDR1 is SEHNR, CDR2 FQNEAQ, per germline (reference sequence). Repertoires were generated with immunoSEQ multiplex PCR, while TCRdb's copy carries only in-frame clones and drops some. The table shows tens of thousands of clones, with 65% to 90% occurring only once. The rearrangement joins TRBV7-9 to TRBJ1-2; 10 nucleotides match TRBD1. The starting material was CD4+ or CD8+ T cells sorted from blood, obtained in a trial of the OX40 agonist ivuxolimab. The TCR was taken from an adult with an advanced solid tumor such as melanoma, head and neck, liver or kidney cancer. CDR3 protein: CASSSGQGYYGYTF. The CDR3, as DNA: TGTGCCAGCAGCTCGGGACAGGGGTATTATGGCTACACCTTC.